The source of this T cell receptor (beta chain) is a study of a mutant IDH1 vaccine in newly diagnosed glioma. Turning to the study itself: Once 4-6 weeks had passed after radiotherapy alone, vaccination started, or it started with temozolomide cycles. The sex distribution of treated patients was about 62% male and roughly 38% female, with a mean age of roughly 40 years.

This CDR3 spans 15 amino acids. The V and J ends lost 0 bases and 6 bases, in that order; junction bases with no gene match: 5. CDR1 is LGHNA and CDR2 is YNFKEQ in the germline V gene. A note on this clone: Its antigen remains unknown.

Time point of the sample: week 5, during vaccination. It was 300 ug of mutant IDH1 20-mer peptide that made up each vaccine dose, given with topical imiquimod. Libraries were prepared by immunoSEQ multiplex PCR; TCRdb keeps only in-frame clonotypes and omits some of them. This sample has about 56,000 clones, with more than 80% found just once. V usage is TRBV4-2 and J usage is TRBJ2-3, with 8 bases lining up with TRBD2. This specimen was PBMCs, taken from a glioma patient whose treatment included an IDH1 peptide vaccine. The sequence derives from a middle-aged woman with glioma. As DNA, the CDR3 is TGTGCCAGCAGCCAAGATTTAGCGGGGCTGGATACGCAGTATTTT. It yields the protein CASSQDLAGLDTQYF.